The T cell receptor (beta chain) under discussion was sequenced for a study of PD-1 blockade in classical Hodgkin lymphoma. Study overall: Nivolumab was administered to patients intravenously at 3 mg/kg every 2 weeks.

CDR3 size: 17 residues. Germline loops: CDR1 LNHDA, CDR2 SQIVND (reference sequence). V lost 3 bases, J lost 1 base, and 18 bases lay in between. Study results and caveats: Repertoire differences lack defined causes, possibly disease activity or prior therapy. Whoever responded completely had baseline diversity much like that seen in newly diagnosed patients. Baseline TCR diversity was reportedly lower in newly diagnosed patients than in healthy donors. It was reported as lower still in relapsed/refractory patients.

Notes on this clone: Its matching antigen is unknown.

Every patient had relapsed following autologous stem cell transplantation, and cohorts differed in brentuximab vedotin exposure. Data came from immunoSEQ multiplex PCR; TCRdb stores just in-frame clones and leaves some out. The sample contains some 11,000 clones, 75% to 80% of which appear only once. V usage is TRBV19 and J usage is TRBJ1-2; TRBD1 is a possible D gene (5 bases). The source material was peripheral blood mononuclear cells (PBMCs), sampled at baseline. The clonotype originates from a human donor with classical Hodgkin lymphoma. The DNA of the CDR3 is TGTGCCAGTAGTATCCTTACAGGTGGAGGGATTAACTATGGCTACACCTTC. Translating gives CASSILTGGGINYGYTF.